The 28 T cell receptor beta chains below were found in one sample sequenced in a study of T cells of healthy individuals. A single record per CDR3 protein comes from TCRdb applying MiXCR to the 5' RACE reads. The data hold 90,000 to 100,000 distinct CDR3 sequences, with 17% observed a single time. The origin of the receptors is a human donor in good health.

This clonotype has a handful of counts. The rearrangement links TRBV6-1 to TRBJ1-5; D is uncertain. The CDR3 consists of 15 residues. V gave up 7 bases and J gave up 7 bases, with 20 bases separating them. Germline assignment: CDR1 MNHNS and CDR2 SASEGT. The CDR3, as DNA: TGTGCCAGCAAGCGCGACGTCCTCTCGGCGCAGCCCCAGCATTTT. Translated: CASKRDVLSAQPQHF.

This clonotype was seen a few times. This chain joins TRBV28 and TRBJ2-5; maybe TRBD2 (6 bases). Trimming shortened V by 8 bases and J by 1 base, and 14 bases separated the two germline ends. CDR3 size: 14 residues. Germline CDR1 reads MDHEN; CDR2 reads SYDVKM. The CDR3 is CASRPGGSQETQYF. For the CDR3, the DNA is TGTGCCAGCCGCCCCGGGGGTTCCCAAGAGACCCAGTACTTC.

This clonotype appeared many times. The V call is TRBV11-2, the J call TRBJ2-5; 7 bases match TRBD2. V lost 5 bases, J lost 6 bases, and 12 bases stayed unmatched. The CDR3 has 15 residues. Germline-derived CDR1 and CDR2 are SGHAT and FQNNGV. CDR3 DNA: TGTGCCAGCAGCCGGGCGGTGCGGGGGTTAAAGACCCAGTACTTC. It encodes CASSRAVRGLKTQYF.

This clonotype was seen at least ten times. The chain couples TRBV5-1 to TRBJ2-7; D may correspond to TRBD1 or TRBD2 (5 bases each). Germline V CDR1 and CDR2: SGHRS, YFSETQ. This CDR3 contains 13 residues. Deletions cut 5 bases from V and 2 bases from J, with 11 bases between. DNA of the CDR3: TGCGCCAGCAGTGCAGGGACCACCTACGAGCAGTACTTC. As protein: CASSAGTTYEQYF.

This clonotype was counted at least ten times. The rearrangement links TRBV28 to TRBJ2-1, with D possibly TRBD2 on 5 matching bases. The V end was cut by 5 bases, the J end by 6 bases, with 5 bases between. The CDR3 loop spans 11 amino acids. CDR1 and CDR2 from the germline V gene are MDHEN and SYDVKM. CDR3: CASSGGNEQFF. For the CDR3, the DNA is TGTGCCAGCAGTGGAGGCAATGAGCAGTTCTTC. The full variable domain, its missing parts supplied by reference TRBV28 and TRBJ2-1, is DVKVTQSSRYLVKRTGEKVFLECVQDMDHENMFWYRQDPGLGLRLIYFSYDVKMKEKGDIPEGYSVSREKKERFSLILESASTNQTSMYLCASSGGNEQFFGPGTRLTVL.

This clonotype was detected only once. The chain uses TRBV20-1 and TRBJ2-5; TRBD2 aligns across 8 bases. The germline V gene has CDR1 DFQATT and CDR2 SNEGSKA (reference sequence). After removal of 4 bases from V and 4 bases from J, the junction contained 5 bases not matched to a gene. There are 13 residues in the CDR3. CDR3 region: CSATGTRGETQYF. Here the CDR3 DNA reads TGCAGTGCTACCGGGACTAGGGGAGAGACCCAGTACTTC.

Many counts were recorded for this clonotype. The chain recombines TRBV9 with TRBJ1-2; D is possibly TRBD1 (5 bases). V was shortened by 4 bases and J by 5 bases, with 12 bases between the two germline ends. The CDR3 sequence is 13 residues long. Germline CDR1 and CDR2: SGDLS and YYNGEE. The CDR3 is CASSFTGEYGYTF. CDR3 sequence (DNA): TGTGCCAGCAGCTTCACAGGCGAATATGGCTACACCTTC.

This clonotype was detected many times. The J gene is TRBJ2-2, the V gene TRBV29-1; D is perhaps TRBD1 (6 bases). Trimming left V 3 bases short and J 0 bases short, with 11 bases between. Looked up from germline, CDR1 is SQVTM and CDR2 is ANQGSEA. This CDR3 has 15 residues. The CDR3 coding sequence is TGCAGCGTTGATGGGACAAGTACGAACACCGGGGAGCTGTTTTTT. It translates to CSVDGTSTNTGELFF.

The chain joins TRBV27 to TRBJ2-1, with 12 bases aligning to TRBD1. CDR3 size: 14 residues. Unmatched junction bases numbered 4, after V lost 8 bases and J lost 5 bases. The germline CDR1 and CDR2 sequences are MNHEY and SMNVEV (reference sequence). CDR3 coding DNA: TGTGCCAGCGGGGACAGGGGGCCAAACAATGAGCAGTTCTTC. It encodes CASGDRGPNNEQFF.

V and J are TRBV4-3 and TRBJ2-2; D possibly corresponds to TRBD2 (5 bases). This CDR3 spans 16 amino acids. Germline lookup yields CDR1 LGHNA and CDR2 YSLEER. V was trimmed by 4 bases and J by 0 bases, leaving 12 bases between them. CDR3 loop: CASSLYSEPNTGELFF. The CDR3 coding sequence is TGCGCCAGCAGCCTGTATAGCGAACCGAACACCGGGGAGCTGTTTTTT.

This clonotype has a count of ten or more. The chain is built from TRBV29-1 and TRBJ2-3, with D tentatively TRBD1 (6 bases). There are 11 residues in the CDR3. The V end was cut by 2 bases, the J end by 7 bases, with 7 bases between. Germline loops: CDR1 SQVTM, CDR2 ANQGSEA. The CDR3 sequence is CSVEQGYTQYF. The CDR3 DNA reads TGCAGCGTTGAACAGGGGTATACGCAGTATTTT.

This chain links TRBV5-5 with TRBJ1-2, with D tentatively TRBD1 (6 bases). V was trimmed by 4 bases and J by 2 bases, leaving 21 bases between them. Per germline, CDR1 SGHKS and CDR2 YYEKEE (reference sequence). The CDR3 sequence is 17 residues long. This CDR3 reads CASSRDLHVGGNYGYTF. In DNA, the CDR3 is TGTGCCAGCAGCCGCGACCTTCACGTGGGGGGCAACTATGGCTACACCTTC.

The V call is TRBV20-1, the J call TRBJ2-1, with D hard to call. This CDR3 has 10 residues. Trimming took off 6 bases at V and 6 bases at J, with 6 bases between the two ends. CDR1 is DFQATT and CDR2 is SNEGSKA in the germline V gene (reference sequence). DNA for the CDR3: TGCAGTGCCCTAGGCAATGAGCAGTTCTTC. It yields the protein CSALGNEQFF.

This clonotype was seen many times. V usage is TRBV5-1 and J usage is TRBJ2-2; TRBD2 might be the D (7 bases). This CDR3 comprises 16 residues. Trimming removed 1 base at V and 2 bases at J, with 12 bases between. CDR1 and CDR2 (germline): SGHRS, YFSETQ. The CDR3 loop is CASSLTGTTNTGELFF. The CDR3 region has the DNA TGCGCCAGCAGCTTGACAGGGACTACTAACACCGGGGAGCTGTTTTTT.

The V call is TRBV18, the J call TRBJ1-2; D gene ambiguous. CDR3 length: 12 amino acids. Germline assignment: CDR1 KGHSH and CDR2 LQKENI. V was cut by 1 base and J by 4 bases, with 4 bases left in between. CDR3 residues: CASSPQAYGYTF. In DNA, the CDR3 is TGTGCCAGCTCACCACAAGCCTATGGCTACACCTTC.

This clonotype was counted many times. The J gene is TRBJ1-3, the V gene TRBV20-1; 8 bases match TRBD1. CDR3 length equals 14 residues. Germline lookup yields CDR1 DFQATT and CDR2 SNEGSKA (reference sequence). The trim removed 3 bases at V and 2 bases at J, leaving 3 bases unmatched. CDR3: CSASMTGAGNTIYF. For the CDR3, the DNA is TGCAGTGCTAGCATGACAGGGGCTGGAAACACCATATATTTT.

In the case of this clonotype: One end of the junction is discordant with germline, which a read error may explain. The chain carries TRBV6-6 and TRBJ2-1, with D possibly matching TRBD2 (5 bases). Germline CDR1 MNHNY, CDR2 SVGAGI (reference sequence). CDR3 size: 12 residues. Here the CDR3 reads CASSYRRGLLAF. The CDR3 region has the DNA TGTGCCAGCAGTTACCGCAGAGGACTGCTTGCCTTC.

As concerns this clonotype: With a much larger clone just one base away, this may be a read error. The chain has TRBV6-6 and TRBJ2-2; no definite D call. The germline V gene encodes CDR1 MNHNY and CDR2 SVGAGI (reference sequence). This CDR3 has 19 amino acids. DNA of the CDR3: TGTGCCAACAGTTACCCATCAGACCCCGGAGACCCGAACACCGGGGAGCTGTTTTTT. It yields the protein CANSYPSDPGDPNTGELFF.

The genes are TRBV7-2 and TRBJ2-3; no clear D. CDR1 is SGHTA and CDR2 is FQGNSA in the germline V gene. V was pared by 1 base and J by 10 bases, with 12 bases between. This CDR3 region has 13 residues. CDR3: CASSLDKGLAQYF. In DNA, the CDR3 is TGTGCCAGCAGCTTAGACAAGGGTTTGGCGCAGTATTTT.

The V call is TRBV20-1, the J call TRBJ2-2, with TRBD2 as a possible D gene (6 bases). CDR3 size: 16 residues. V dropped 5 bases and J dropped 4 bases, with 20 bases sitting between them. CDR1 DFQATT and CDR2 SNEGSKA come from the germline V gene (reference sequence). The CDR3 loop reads CSAFGPPRGLTGELFF. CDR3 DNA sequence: TGCAGTGCTTTCGGGCCCCCTCGGGGACTCACCGGGGAGCTGTTTTTT.

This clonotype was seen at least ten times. The DNA of the CDR3 is TGTGCCAGCCAAATGGACAGGGGTTGGGTCAATCAGCCCCAGCATTTT. It codes for CASQMDRGWVNQPQHF. The chain employs TRBV12-3 or TRBV12-4 and TRBJ1-5, with 9 bases that match TRBD1. The CDR3 consists of 16 residues. V shed 8 bases, J shed 3 bases, and the junction held 11 bases outside the gene matches.

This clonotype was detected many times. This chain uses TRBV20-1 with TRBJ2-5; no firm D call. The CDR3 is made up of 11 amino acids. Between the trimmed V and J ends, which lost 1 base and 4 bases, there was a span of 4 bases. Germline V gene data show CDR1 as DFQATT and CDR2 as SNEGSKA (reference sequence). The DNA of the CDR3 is TGCAGTGCTAGAGGAACAGAGACCCAGTACTTC. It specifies CSARGTETQYF.

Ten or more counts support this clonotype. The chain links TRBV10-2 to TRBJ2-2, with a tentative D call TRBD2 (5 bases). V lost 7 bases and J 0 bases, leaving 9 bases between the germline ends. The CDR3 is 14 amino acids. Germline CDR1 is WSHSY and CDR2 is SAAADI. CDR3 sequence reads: CASKPDSNTGELFF. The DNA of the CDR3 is TGCGCCAGCAAACCGGACTCGAACACCGGGGAGCTGTTTTTT.

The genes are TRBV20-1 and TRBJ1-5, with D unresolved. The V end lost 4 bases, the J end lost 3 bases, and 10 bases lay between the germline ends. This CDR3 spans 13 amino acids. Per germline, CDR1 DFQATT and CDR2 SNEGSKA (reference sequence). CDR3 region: CSATDRPNQPQHF. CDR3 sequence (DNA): TGCAGTGCTACCGACCGACCCAATCAGCCCCAGCATTTT.

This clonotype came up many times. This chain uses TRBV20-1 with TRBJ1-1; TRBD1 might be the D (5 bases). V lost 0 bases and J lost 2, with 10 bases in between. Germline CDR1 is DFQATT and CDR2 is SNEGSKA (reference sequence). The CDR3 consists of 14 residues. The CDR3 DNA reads TGCAGTGCTAGAGATGCAAGGGGTAACACTGAAGCTTTCTTT. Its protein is CSARDARGNTEAFF.

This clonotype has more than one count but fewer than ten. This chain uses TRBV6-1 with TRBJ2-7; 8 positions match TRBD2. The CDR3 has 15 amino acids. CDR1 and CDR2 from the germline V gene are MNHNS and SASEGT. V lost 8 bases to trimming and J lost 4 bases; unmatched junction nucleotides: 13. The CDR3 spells CASWASGRTLYEQYF. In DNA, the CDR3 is TGTGCCAGCTGGGCTAGCGGGCGGACCCTTTACGAGCAGTACTTC.

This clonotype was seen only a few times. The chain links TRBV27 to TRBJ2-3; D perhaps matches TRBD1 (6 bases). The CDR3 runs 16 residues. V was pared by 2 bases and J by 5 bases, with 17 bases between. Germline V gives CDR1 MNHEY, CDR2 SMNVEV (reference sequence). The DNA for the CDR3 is TGTGCCAGCAGTTTAAGGGGGTACGGGATGGAAGATACGCAGTATTTT. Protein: CASSLRGYGMEDTQYF.

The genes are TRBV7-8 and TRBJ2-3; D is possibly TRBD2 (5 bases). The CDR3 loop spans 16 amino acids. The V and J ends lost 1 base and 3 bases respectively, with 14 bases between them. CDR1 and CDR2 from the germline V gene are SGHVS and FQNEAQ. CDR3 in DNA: TGTGCCAGCAGCTTAGAAGCAGCGGTTAGGACAGATACGCAGTATTTT. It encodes CASSLEAAVRTDTQYF.